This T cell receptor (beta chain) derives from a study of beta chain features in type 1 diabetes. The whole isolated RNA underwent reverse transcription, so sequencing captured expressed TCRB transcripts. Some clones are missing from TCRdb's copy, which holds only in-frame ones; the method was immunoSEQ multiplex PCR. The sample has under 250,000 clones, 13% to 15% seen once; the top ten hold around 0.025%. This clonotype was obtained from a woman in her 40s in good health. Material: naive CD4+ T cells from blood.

CDR3 region: CASSYLENRHNEQFF. The CDR3 DNA reads as TGTGCCAGCAGTTACCTCGAAAACAGACACAATGAGCAGTTCTTC. The chain links TRBV6-6 to TRBJ2-1; D remains unclear. The CDR3 sequence is 15 residues long. V was shortened by 2 bases and J by 5 bases, with 13 bases between the two germline ends. The germline V gene encodes CDR1 MNHNY and CDR2 SVGAGI (reference sequence).